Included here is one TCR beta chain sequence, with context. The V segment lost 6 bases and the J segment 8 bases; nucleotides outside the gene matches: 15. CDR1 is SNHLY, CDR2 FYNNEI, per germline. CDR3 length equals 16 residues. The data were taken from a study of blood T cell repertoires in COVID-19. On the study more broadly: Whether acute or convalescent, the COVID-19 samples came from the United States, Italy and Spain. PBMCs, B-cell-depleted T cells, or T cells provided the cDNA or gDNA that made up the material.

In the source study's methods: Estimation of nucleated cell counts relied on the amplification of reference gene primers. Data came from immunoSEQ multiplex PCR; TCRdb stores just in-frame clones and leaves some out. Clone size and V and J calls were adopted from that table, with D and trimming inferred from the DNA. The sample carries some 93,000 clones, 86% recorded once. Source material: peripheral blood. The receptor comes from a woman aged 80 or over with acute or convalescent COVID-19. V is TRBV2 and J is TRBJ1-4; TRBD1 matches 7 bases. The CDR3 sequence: CASSRRQGSSGEKLFF. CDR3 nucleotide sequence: TGTGCCAGCAGCCGCCGACAGGGCTCGTCTGGCGAAAAACTGTTTTTT.